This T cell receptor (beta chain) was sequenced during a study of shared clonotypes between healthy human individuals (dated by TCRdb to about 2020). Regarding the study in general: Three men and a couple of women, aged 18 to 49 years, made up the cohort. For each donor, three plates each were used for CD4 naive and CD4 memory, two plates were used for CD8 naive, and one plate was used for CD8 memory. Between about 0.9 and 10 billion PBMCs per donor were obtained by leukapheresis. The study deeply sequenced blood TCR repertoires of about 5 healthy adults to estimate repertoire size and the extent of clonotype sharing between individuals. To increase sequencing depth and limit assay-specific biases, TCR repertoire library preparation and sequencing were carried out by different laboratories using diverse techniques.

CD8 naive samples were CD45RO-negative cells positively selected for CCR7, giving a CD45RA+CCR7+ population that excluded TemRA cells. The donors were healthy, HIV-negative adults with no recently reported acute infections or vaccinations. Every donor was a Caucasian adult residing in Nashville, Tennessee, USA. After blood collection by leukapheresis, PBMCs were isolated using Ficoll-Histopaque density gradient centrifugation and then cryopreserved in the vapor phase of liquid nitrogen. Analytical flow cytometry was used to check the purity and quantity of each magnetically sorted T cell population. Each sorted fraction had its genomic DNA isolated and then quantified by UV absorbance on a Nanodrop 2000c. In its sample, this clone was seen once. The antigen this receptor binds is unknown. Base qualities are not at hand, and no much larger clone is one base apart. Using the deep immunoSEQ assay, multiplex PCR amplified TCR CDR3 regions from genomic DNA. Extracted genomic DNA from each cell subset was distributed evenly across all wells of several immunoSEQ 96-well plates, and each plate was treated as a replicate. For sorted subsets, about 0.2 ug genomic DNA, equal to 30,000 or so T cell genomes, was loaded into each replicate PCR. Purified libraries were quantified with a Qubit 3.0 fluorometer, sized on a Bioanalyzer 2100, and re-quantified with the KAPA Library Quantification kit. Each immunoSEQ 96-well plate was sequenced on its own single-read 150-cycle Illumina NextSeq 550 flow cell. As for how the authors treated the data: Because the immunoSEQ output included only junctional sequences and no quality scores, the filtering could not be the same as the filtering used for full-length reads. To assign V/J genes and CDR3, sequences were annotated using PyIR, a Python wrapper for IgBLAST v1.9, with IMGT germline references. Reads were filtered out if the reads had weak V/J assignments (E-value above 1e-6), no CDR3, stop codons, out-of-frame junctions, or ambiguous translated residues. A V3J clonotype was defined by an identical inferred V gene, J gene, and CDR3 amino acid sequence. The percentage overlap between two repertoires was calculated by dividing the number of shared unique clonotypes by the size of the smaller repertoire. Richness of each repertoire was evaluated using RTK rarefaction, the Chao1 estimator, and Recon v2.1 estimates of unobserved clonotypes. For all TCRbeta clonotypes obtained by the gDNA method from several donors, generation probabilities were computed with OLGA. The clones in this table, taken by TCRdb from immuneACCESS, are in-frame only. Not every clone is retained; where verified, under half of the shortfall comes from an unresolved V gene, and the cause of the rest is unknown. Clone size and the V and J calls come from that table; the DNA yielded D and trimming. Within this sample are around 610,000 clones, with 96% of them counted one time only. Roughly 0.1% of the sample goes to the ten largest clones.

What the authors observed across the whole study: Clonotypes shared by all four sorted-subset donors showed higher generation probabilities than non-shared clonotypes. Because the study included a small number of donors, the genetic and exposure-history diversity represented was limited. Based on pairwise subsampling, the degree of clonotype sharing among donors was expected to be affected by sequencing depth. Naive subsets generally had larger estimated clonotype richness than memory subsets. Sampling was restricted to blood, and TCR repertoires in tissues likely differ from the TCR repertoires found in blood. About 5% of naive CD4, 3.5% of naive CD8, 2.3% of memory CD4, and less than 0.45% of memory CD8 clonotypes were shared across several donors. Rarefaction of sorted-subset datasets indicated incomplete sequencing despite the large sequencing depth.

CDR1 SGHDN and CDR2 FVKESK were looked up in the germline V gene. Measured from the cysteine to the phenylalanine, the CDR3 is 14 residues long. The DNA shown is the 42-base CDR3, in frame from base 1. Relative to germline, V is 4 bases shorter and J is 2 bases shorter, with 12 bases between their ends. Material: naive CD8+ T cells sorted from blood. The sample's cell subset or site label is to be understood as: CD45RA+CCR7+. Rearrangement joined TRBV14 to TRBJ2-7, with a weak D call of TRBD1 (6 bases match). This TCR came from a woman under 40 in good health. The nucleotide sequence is TGTGCCAGCAGCCGGGACACTATCCCCTACGAGCAGTACTTC. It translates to CASSRDTIPYEQYF.